This T cell receptor beta chain derives from a study of human T cells and chemical hapten exposure. In the study overall: DPC at 2% was the sensitizing agent, placed on 2 cm by 2 cm of upper inner arm skin. Patients having alopecia areata, totalis or universalis were mostly female.

In the library, unique molecular identifiers were attached to individual cDNA molecules. MiXCR, applied by TCRdb to the RACE reads, yields one record per CDR3 protein. The profile shows about 120,000 distinct CDR3 sequences, over 10% of them singletons. Worth noting for this clonotype: Its antigen is unidentified.

Study outcomes and limitations: The number of TCRs above 1 in 1000 frequency did not change after DPC sensitization.

Time point noted: patch test 1, 2 weeks after DPC sensitization. Treatment here: therapeutic diphenylcyclopropenone sensitization with weekly scalp DPC. With 6 bases removed from V and 6 bases from J, the gap between germline ends came to 23 bases. The CDR3 is 16 amino acids. The germline gives CDR1 MNHEY, CDR2 SVGAGI. The clonotype was recovered from a woman aged 50 to 65 with alopecia areata. Some clones in this sample may be carry-over from other donors' samples. Sequenced here: whole blood, sampled in connection with sensitization to the hapten diphenylcyclopropenone (DPC). The J gene is TRBJ1-2, the V gene TRBV6-5, with D maybe TRBD1 (6 bases). The CDR3 nucleotides are TGTGCCAGCAGGGAAGTGGGGGGCGCGAGAGTCGATGGCTACACCTTC. Amino acids: CASREVGGARVDGYTF.